This T cell receptor beta chain was observed in a study of cytotoxic CD8 clonotypes in ibrutinib-treated CLL (dated by TCRdb to the early 2020s). Context from the whole study: The cohort had some eleven relapsed/refractory and 15 treatment-naive patients; 17 to 18 were IGHV unmutated. Responses were partial in about 25 patients and complete in 2; after median approximately 66 months follow-up, roughly 14 stayed in remission and roughly twelve progressed. Response samples were taken after a median of 12 months on treatment, ranging from 6 to 36 months. On average, each sample yielded around 250,000 productive templates and tens of thousands of productive rearrangements. Longitudinal samples were available for about 30% of the 86 trial participants. Cryopreserved peripheral blood mononuclear cells were obtained prior to treatment, at the time of response, and at either disease progression or sustained remission. Every remission and progressive disease sample was obtained while ibrutinib was still being received by the patients.

The germline V gene yields SGHRS for CDR1 and YFSETQ for CDR2. Taken from cysteine to phenylalanine, the CDR3 has 14 residues. Left in the record is the CDR3 DNA by itself, 42 bases read in frame from the first base. Between the V and J ends, shortened by 1 base and 7 bases respectively, the junction contains 14 bases. This clone showed up just a few times. Its antigen is unknown. Within one base of it there is no much larger clone, and no base qualities were kept. Results and caveats for the whole study, not just this receptor: At ibrutinib response clonality went up, during sustained remission it held steady, and at progression it dropped back toward baseline. At baseline, clonality was higher than in age-matched healthy donors and showed a strong correlation with circulating CD8+ T-cell counts. Public clonotypes were rare and either shrank or stayed stable during treatment, and the rise in clonality at ibrutinib response reflected expansion of private clonotypes. Sampling times were not matched between sustained-remission and progressing patients, and lymph node repertoires were not studied.

The intended sense of this specimen's time point label: roughly 12 months on ibrutinib. For TCR beta library preparation, 2 to 2.5 micrograms of genomic DNA were isolated from cryopreserved PBMCs. Longitudinal blood samples from CLL patients on ibrutinib monotherapy underwent high-throughput TCR beta sequencing. Patients were enrolled in a phase 2 open-label single-center ibrutinib monotherapy trial. On a MiSeq, deep resolution sequencing aimed for a depth between 1 in 1 million and 1 in 200,000 T cells, with each clonotype covered 10x on average. The immunoSEQ hsTCRB Kit was used to generate the TCR beta libraries. Turning to the authors' computational methods: ImmunoSEQ Data Assistant and ImmunoSEQ Analyzer were used for data analysis, and V, D and J genes were assigned according to IMGT definitions. Clonality, with values ranging from 0 to 1, was calculated as one minus the normalized Shannon entropy of productive rearrangement frequencies. Only overrepresented clonotypes making up at least 0.05% of the repertoire of each patient were included in the public clonotype analysis. Roughly 12 age-matched healthy donor repertoires from immuneACCESS were used as controls for clonality. Held by TCRdb, this immuneACCESS table contains in-frame sequences only and omits some clones. Under half of the omission traces to an unresolved V gene where checked; the cause of the rest is unknown. The V and J calls and the clone size are those of that table, but D and trimming were determined from the DNA. This sample comprises about 68,000 clones, 68% of them detected only once. The ten top clones hold approximately 5.2% of the sample.

This sequence uses TRBV5-1 and TRBJ1-2; 5 matching bases give a weak D call of TRBD1. This clonotype was obtained from a human donor with chronic lymphocytic leukemia. The specimen comprised PBMCs, sampled after 12 months of ibrutinib treatment. The bases read TGCGCCAGCAGCTTGAAGTCCCGGGACCTTGGCTACACCTTC. Its amino acids are CASSLKSRDLGYTF.